These 15 T cell receptor beta chains originate from one sample sequenced in a study of cytomegalovirus exposure and HLA in healthy donors. The PCR made use of 60 Vbeta and 13 Jbeta primers. The method was immunoSEQ multiplex PCR; TCRdb's version includes in-frame clones alone and lacks a portion of them. This table holds 90,000 to 150,000 clones, more than 80% found once. The sample consisted of PBMCs. These receptors originate from a middle-aged man in good health and CMV-seronegative.

In this sample, this clone turned up a few times. The chain links TRBV27 to TRBJ2-7; TRBD1 is a possible D gene (5 bases). The CDR3 is 14 amino acids. Germline-derived CDR1 and CDR2 are MNHEY and SMNVEV (reference sequence). Trimming removed 6 bases at V and 2 bases at J, with 14 bases between. The CDR3 DNA follows: TGTGCCAGCAGCAGATCAGGGTATCCCTACGAGCAGTACTTC. Protein product: CASSRSGYPYEQYF.

The chain employs TRBV7-9 and TRBJ2-2; possibly TRBD1 for D (5 bases). The CDR3 totals 15 residues. The germline CDR1 and CDR2 sequences are SEHNR and FQNEAQ (reference sequence). Between the trimmed V and J ends, which lost 1 base and 0 bases, there was a span of 6 bases. In DNA, the CDR3 is TGTGCCAGCAGCTTAGGACAGACGAACACCGGGGAGCTGTTTTTT. Its translation: CASSLGQTNTGELFF.

This clone was picked up a small number of times. V gene TRBV19 combines with J gene TRBJ2-5; TRBD1 matches 7 bases. V was pared by 6 bases and J by 2 bases, with 6 bases of the junction left unmatched. Germline loops: CDR1 LNHDA, CDR2 SQIVND (reference sequence). This CDR3 region has 14 residues. This chain's CDR3 is CASRNEQGQETQYF. DNA for the CDR3: TGTGCCAGTAGGAATGAACAGGGGCAAGAGACCCAGTACTTC.

This chain joins TRBV4-3 and TRBJ1-2; 7 bases line up with TRBD1. The CDR3 is 13 amino acids. Trimming took 2 bases from V and 8 from J; bases not matched to a gene: 5. CDR1 LGHNA and CDR2 YSLEER come from the germline V gene. The DNA for the CDR3 is TGCGCCAGCAGCCAAAAGGGGGCGCGCGGCTACACCTTC. Its translation is CASSQKGARGYTF.

The chain has TRBV11-2 and TRBJ2-2; weak D call: TRBD1 (6 bases). The CDR3 totals 14 residues. The germline CDR1 and CDR2 sequences are SGHAT and FQNNGV. V shed 5 bases and J shed 1 base, with 8 bases lying between them. As DNA, the CDR3 is TGTGCCAGCAGCACACAGGGGAACACCGGGGAGCTGTTTTTT. Its translation is CASSTQGNTGELFF.

The chain links TRBV18 to TRBJ2-4; TRBD1 aligns across 7 bases. After removal of 3 bases from V and 6 bases from J, the junction contained 5 bases not matched to a gene. The CDR3 is made up of 14 amino acids. Germline V gene sequence: CDR1 KGHSH, CDR2 LQKENI. This chain's CDR3 is CASSPDRAVNIQYF. For the CDR3, the DNA is TGTGCCAGCTCACCCGACAGGGCGGTAAACATTCAGTACTTC.

The sample holds a few counts of this clone. This chain links TRBV6-6 with TRBJ2-2; TRBD2 aligns across 9 bases. V shed 5 bases and J 3 bases; nucleotides not matched to a gene: 7. From germline, CDR1 is MNHNY and CDR2 SVGAGI (reference sequence). This CDR3 is built from 16 residues. The CDR3 sequence: CASSQGLASHTGELFF. As DNA, the CDR3 is TGTGCCAGCAGTCAAGGACTAGCGAGCCACACCGGGGAGCTGTTTTTT.

This sequence joins TRBV21-1 and TRBJ2-1; TRBD2 is taken as the D call from the table, unchecked against the DNA. TRBV21-1 is described as a pseudogene. The CDR3 covers 19 residues. CDR3 sequence: CASSPPAVKRLVLYNEQFF. DNA for the CDR3: TGTGCCAGCAGCCCTCCGGCGGTAAAGCGACTAGTCCTTTACAATGAGCAGTTCTTC.

The chain combines TRBV15 with TRBJ2-7, with D hard to call. Trimming took 4 bases from V and 2 from J, leaving 9 bases between them. This CDR3 contains 13 residues. The germline V gene has CDR1 LNHNV and CDR2 YYDKDF (reference sequence). The CDR3 sequence: CATSTGQTYEQYF. Written as DNA, the CDR3 is TGTGCCACCAGCACAGGTCAGACCTACGAGCAGTACTTC.

This chain links TRBV9 with TRBJ1-5, with 10 positions matching TRBD1. Germline V gene data show CDR1 as SGDLS and CDR2 as YYNGEE. J gave up 7 bases and V 5 bases, and 3 bases lay outside the gene matches. The CDR3 is 13 amino acids. CDR3 amino acids: CASSGDRGQPQHF. The CDR3 nucleotides read TGTGCCAGCAGTGGGGACAGGGGACAGCCCCAGCATTTT.

This chain connects TRBV6-1 to TRBJ2-5; 8 nucleotides align to TRBD2. The CDR3 extends over 15 amino acids. Germline CDR1 and CDR2: MNHNS and SASEGT. V dropped 7 bases and J dropped 1; count of bases not matched to a gene: 8. CDR3: CASTPGRGAQETQYF. In DNA, the CDR3 is TGTGCCAGCACCCCAGGGCGGGGGGCCCAAGAGACCCAGTACTTC.

The chain's CDR3 is CASRSRHRRVVLAKNIQYF. The CDR3 DNA sequence: TGTGCAAGTCGCTCCCGCCATCGCCGAGTGGTTCTAGCCAAAAACATTCAGTACTTC. The chain carries TRBV12-2 and TRBJ2-4; the table's TRBD2 call for D was not verified on the DNA. TRBV12-2 represents a pseudogene. The CDR3 runs to 19 residues.

This clone showed up just once. A junction end diverges from the germline sequence, so it may reflect a read error. The chain carries TRBV7-9 and TRBJ1-1; D may be TRBD1 (5 bases). The CDR3 extends over 12 amino acids. CDR1 is SEHNR, CDR2 FQNEAQ, per germline (reference sequence). The CDR3 nucleotides are TGTTCCAGCAGATCACAGGACACTGAAGCTTTCTTT. Its translation is CSSRSQDTEAFF.

This clone was observed a single time. This CDR3 reads CASSLLGQGRKNTEAFF. The CDR3 DNA reads TGCGCCAGCAGCTTGCTGGGACAGGGAAGAAAGAACACTGAAGCTTTCTTT. The gene calls are TRBV5-1 and TRBJ1-1; 9 bases are a match to TRBD1. CDR1 and CDR2 (germline): SGHRS, YFSETQ. There are 17 residues in the CDR3. The J segment lost 1 base and the V segment lost 1 base, leaving 8 bases of the junction unmatched. The complete variable domain, with remaining parts taken from reference TRBV5-1 and TRBJ1-1, reads KAGVTQTPRYLIKTRGQQVTLSCSPISGHRSVSWYQQTPGQGLQFLFEYFSETQRNKGNFPGRFSGRQFSNSRSEMNVSTLELGDSALYLCASSLLGQGRKNTEAFFGQGTRLTVV.

The chain is built from TRBV9 and TRBJ2-1; 8 bases match TRBD2. The V gene end was trimmed by 2 bases and the J gene end by 6 bases; junction bases not matched to a gene: 7. Germline lookup yields CDR1 SGDLS and CDR2 YYNGEE. The CDR3 sequence is 15 residues long. CDR3 loop: CASSVGGRLSNEQFF. CDR3 in DNA: TGTGCCAGCAGCGTGGGCGGGAGGCTATCCAATGAGCAGTTCTTC.